Shown below are 29 T cell receptor beta chains from a single sample sequenced in a study of blood T cell repertoires in COVID-19. Using immunoSEQ multiplex PCR, the repertoire was profiled, and TCRdb retains in-frame clones only, with some absent. The sample yields some 120,000 clones, 75% to 90% seen once. The sample consisted of peripheral blood. These receptors all stem from a woman between 65 and 79 years old with acute or convalescent COVID-19.

The chain has TRBV6-1 and TRBJ1-5; 7 positions match TRBD1. The ends lost 4 bases at V and 3 bases at J; junction bases unmatched: 9. This CDR3 comprises 16 residues. Germline CDR1 reads MNHNS; CDR2 reads SASEGT. The CDR3 region is CASSVLRDSNNQPQHF. In nucleotides, the CDR3 is TGTGCCAGCAGTGTTCTAAGGGACAGCAACAATCAGCCCCAGCATTTT.

Here the CDR3 DNA reads TGCGCCAGCAGCTTGACAGGGAATCAGCCCCAGCATTTT. Translated, it gives CASSLTGNQPQHF. The chain joins TRBV5-1 to TRBJ1-5; D may be TRBD1 (6 bases). The V end lost 1 base, the J end lost 4 bases, and 6 bases lay between the germline ends. This CDR3 contains 13 residues. Germline values: CDR1 SGHRS, CDR2 YFSETQ. The variable domain in full, with the rest retrieved from reference TRBV5-1 and TRBJ1-5, is KAGVTQTPRYLIKTRGQQVTLSCSPISGHRSVSWYQQTPGQGLQFLFEYFSETQRNKGNFPGRFSGRQFSNSRSEMNVSTLELGDSALYLCASSLTGNQPQHFGDGTRLSIL.

This chain connects TRBV5-1 to TRBJ1-3; 7 nucleotides align to TRBD1. Trimming cost V 1 base and J 1 base; bases outside gene matches: 5. The CDR3 has 16 amino acids. Per the germline V gene, CDR1 is SGHRS and CDR2 is YFSETQ. For the CDR3, the DNA is TGCGCCAGCAGCTTGTCGAGACAGGGTTCTGGAAACACCATATATTTT. As protein: CASSLSRQGSGNTIYF.

This clone appeared a single time. V usage is TRBV6-1 and J usage is TRBJ2-4; 7 nucleotides agree with TRBD2. V lost 0 bases and J lost 3; bases outside the gene matches: 5. Germline CDR1 and CDR2: MNHNS and SASEGT. The CDR3 extends over 16 amino acids. In DNA form, the CDR3 reads TGTGCCAGCAGTGAAGCGCCGGGGGGAGGCAAAAACATTCAGTACTTC. Protein product: CASSEAPGGGKNIQYF.

V gene TRBV24-1 combines with J gene TRBJ2-5; 9 bases match TRBD1. Germline CDR1 KGHDR, CDR2 SFDVKD. The CDR3 has 13 amino acids. The V segment lost 7 bases and the J segment 4 bases; nucleotides outside the gene matches: 3. CDR3 bases: TGTGCCACCAGACTGACAGGGGGAGAGACCCAGTACTTC. Translated: CATRLTGGETQYF.

The genes are TRBV24-1 and TRBJ2-5; perhaps TRBD2 as D (6 bases). V shed 4 bases and J shed 3 bases, with 11 bases lying between them. This CDR3 comprises 14 residues. Germline lookup yields CDR1 KGHDR and CDR2 SFDVKD. CDR3 protein: CATSEGDSKETQYF. The CDR3 DNA reads as TGTGCCACCAGTGAGGGGGACTCCAAAGAGACCCAGTACTTC.

This chain links TRBV2 with TRBJ2-7; 8 bases match TRBD1. Germline CDR1 is SNHLY and CDR2 is FYNNEI. CDR3 length: 14 residues. V lost 6 bases, J lost 1 base, and 5 bases stayed unmatched. CDR3 coding DNA: TGTGCCAGCAGGTCAGGACAGGGTTCCTACGAGCAGTACTTC. Residues: CASRSGQGSYEQYF.

V is TRBV12-3 or TRBV12-4 and J is TRBJ2-7; D may be TRBD2 (7 bases). This CDR3 is built from 13 residues. Trimming left V 3 bases short and J 5 bases short, with 11 bases between. The CDR3 coding sequence is TGTGCCAGCAGTTTGTGGGGGGGGCACGAGCAGTACTTC. This sequence encodes CASSLWGGHEQYF.

The chain recombines TRBV9 with TRBJ1-6, with TRBD1 matching over 10 bases. The trim removed 3 bases at V and 10 bases at J, leaving 7 bases unmatched. Germline CDR1 and CDR2: SGDLS and YYNGEE. The CDR3 length is 15 residues. The CDR3 nucleotides read TGTGCCAGCAGCGCCGTCCCGGGACAGGGGTCACCCCTCCACTTT. Its protein is CASSAVPGQGSPLHF.

This clone was found once. A read error may produce the germline difference seen at one junction end. Distinct nucleotide sequences in the sample also encode this CDR3. The chain employs TRBV18 and TRBJ2-2; TRBD1 might be the D (5 bases). Germline lookup yields CDR1 KGHSH and CDR2 LQKENI. The CDR3 covers 15 residues. The CDR3 sequence is CASSPTGTNTGELFF. Written as DNA, the CDR3 is TGTGCCAGCTCACCAACAGGCACGAACACCGGAGAGCTGTTTTTT.

The chain recombines TRBV11-3 with TRBJ2-1; 13 bases map to TRBD2. CDR1 and CDR2 from the germline V gene are SGHNT and YENEEA. There are 16 residues in the CDR3. The V segment lost 0 bases and the J segment 5 bases; nucleotides outside the gene matches: 1. This CDR3 reads CASSLDGLAGDNEQFF. CDR3 DNA sequence: TGTGCCAGCAGCTTAGACGGACTAGCGGGGGACAATGAGCAGTTCTTC.

The genes are TRBV19 and TRBJ1-1; D gene uncertain. The CDR3 loop spans 13 amino acids. V was clipped by 3 bases and J by 1 base, with 6 bases between them. CDR1 and CDR2 from the germline V gene are LNHDA and SQIVND (reference sequence). The CDR3 region has the DNA TGTGCCAGTAGTATCGGTGGGAACACTGAAGCTTTCTTT. Amino acid sequence: CASSIGGNTEAFF.

The rearrangement joins TRBV28 to TRBJ2-2; possible D gene TRBD1, 6 bases. The CDR3 sequence is 14 residues long. The V end lost 3 bases, the J end lost 4 bases, and 9 bases lay between the germline ends. Germline CDR1 reads MDHEN; CDR2 reads SYDVKM. The CDR3 nucleotides read TGTGCCAGCAGTTTCCTCAGGGGCACCGGGGAGCTGTTTTTT. Translated: CASSFLRGTGELFF.

This chain connects TRBV3-1 (or the pseudogene TRBV3-2) to TRBJ1-6; D possibly corresponds to TRBD1 (6 bases). Germline CDR1 reads LGHDT; CDR2 reads YNNKEL (reference sequence). This CDR3 region has 15 residues. The ends were cut back, 2 bases at V and 10 bases at J, with 15 bases in the middle. In DNA form, the CDR3 reads TGTGCCAGCAGCCAATTTAGGGACATAAAGTCACCCCTCCACTTT. It encodes CASSQFRDIKSPLHF.

This clone was recorded only once. The genes are TRBV2 and TRBJ2-1, with TRBD2 matching 9 bases. V trimming: 5 bases; J trimming: 14 bases; junction bases outside the gene matches: 4. Looked up from germline, CDR1 is SNHLY and CDR2 is FYNNEI. The CDR3 is made up of 11 amino acids. CDR3 sequence: CASSLAGEEFF. The CDR3 nucleotides read TGTGCCAGCAGTTTAGCGGGAGAGGAGTTCTTC.

This clone appeared a few times. The gene calls are TRBV2 and TRBJ2-2; maybe TRBD1 (6 bases). V was shortened by 11 bases and J by 4 bases, with 14 bases between the two germline ends. The CDR3 consists of 13 residues. Germline loops: CDR1 SNHLY, CDR2 FYNNEI. The CDR3 reads CAGTYRTTGELFF. In nucleotides, the CDR3 is TGTGCCGGGACATACAGGACCACCGGGGAGCTGTTTTTT.

This sequence joins TRBV12-1 and TRBJ2-1; TRBD2 is taken as the D call from the table, unchecked against the DNA. TRBV12-1 is a pseudogene segment. This CDR3 is built from 11 residues. CDR3 amino acids: CASSLGGKLFF. The CDR3 DNA follows: TGTGCCAGCAGCTTGGGGGGGAAACTGTTCTTC.

CDR3 in amino acids: CASSWDRGRGTQYF. DNA for the CDR3: TGTGCCAGCAGTTGGGACAGGGGGCGAGGTACGCAGTATTTT. V is TRBV27 and J is TRBJ2-3; 12 bases align to TRBD1. From germline, CDR1 is MNHEY and CDR2 SMNVEV (reference sequence). There are 14 residues in the CDR3. Trimming took 4 bases from V and 8 from J; bases not matched to a gene: 4.

This chain connects TRBV28 to TRBJ1-1, with D possibly matching TRBD1 (5 bases). The CDR3 is 15 amino acids. The V gene's germline CDR1 is MDHEN and CDR2 SYDVKM. V gave up 3 bases and J gave up 1 base, with 12 bases separating them. The CDR3 DNA follows: TGTGCCAGCAGTTTGAGGGGAGGAGAGAACACTGAAGCTTTCTTT. Translating gives CASSLRGGENTEAFF.

There are a few counts of this clone. The chain recombines TRBV4-1 with TRBJ2-7; TRBD1 agrees at 8 bases. Germline CDR1 and CDR2: MGHRA and YSYEKL. The CDR3 is 15 amino acids. V trimming: 4 bases; J trimming: 5 bases; junction bases outside the gene matches: 10. CDR3 sequence (DNA): TGCGCCAGCAGCCCCAGGACAGGGTCCCTGGACGAGCAGTACTTC. Residues: CASSPRTGSLDEQYF.

CDR3 bases: TGTGCCAGCAGTGCCCGGGGGGCCATCTCTCAAGAGACCCAGTACTTC. Its translation is CASSARGAISQETQYF. The rearrangement links TRBV6-1 to TRBJ2-5; D possibly corresponds to TRBD2 (7 bases). CDR1 and CDR2 from the germline V gene are MNHNS and SASEGT. The V gene lost 4 bases and the J gene lost 2 bases, with 17 bases spanning the gap. The CDR3 covers 16 residues.

The chain is built from TRBV19 and TRBJ1-2; no firm D call. CDR1 is LNHDA, CDR2 SQIVND, per germline (reference sequence). With 11 bases removed from V and 8 bases from J, the gap between germline ends came to 9 bases. CDR3 length equals 9 residues. The CDR3 DNA reads TGTGCCCCCCAGCGGGGCTACACCTTC. Amino acids: CAPQRGYTF. Supplemented by reference TRBV19 and TRBJ1-2, the full variable domain reads DGGITQSPKYLFRKEGQNVTLSCEQNLNHDAMYWYRQDPGQGLRLIYYSQIVNDFQKGDIAEGYSVSREKKESFPLTVTSAQKNPTAFYLCAPQRGYTFGSGTRLTVV.

Concerning this clone: This specimen includes other DNA sequences encoding the same CDR3. V usage is TRBV3-1 (or the pseudogene TRBV3-2) and J usage is TRBJ1-5; D remains unclear. This CDR3 is built from 13 residues. From germline, CDR1 is LGHDT and CDR2 YNNKEL (reference sequence). The germline V and J ends were trimmed by 1 base and 6 bases, with 7 bases remaining between them. CDR3 DNA: TGTGCCAGCAGCCAAGGACCGGGTCAGCCCCAGCATTTT. Encoded protein: CASSQGPGQPQHF.

This chain connects TRBV6-5 to TRBJ2-3, with D possibly matching TRBD1 (5 bases). CDR1 MNHEY and CDR2 SVGAGI come from the germline V gene. V was trimmed by 6 bases and J by 4 bases, leaving 17 bases between them. This CDR3 region has 15 residues. CDR3 coding DNA: TGTGCCAGCAGACCCACAGGAAGAGGCGCAGATACGCAGTATTTT. This sequence encodes CASRPTGRGADTQYF.

This clone was seen more than once but under ten times. This chain links TRBV6-6 with TRBJ2-2; 9 nucleotides agree with TRBD2. Germline V gene sequence: CDR1 MNHNY, CDR2 SVGAGI (reference sequence). CDR3 length equals 15 residues. With 7 bases clipped from V and 4 bases from J, the junction kept 7 bases outside the gene matches. Here the CDR3 DNA reads TGTGCCAGCACCAATAGCGGGAGTCCCACCGGGGAGCTGTTTTTT. Translating gives CASTNSGSPTGELFF.

The CDR3 DNA reads as TGTGCCTGGAGTGTGAGTAGAAACAATCAGCCCCAGCATTTT. The encoded protein is CAWSVSRNNQPQHF. V is TRBV30 and J is TRBJ1-5; unclear D gene. The germline gives CDR1 GTSNPN, CDR2 SVGIG (reference sequence). V was pared by 0 bases and J by 3 bases, with 9 bases between. The CDR3 loop spans 14 amino acids.

This sequence joins TRBV5-1 and TRBJ2-7, with TRBD2 identical over 10 bases. CDR1 SGHRS and CDR2 YFSETQ come from the germline V gene. The CDR3 is 14 amino acids. Unmatched junction bases numbered 8, after V lost 7 bases and J lost 4 bases. The CDR3 nucleotides read TGCGCCAGCCGCCCAACTAGCGGGGTATACGAGCAGTACTTC. Translating it yields CASRPTSGVYEQYF.

CDR3: CASSLTGLAGRIDEQFF. The CDR3 bases are TGTGCCAGCAGCTTAACGGGCTTAGCGGGAAGGATTGATGAGCAGTTCTTC. The chain carries TRBV11-2 and TRBJ2-1; 8 bases agree with TRBD2. This CDR3 comprises 17 residues. V lost 2 bases and J lost 8; bases outside the gene matches: 14. Germline CDR1 SGHAT, CDR2 FQNNGV.

A single count supports this clone. The chain uses TRBV2 and TRBJ2-7, with 8 bases lining up with TRBD2. Germline loops: CDR1 SNHLY, CDR2 FYNNEI. J was trimmed by 2 bases and V by 7 bases; bases with no gene match: 7. The CDR3 is 14 residues long. The chain's CDR3 is CASIYGRGPYEQYF. In DNA, the CDR3 is TGTGCCAGCATCTACGGGAGGGGACCCTACGAGCAGTACTTC.